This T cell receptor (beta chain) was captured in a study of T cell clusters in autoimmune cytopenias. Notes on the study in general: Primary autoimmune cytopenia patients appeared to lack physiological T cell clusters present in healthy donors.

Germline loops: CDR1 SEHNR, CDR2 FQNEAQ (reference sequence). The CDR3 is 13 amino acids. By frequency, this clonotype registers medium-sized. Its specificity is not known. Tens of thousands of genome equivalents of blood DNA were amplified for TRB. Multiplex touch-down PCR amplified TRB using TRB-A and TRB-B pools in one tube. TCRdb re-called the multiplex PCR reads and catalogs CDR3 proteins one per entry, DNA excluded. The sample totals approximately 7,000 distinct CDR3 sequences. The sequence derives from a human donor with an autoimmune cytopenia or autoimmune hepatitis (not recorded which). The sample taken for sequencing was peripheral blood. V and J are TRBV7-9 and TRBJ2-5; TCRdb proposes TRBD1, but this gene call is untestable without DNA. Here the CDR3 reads CASSSGTWETQYF.